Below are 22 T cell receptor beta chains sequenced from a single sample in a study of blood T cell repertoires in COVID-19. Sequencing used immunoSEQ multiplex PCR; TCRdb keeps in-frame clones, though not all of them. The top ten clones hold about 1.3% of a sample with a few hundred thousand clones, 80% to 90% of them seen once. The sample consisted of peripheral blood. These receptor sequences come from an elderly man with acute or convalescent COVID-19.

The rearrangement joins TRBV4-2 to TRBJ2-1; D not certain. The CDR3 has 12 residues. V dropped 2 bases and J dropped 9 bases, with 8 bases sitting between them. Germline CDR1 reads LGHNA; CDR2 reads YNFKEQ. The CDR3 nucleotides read TGTGCCAGCAGCCAACCAGATCTTGAGCAGTTCTTC. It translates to CASSQPDLEQFF.

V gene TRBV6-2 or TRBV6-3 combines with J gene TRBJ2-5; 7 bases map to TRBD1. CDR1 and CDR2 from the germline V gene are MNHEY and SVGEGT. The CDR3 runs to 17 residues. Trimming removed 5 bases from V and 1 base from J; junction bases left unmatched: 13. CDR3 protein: CASSPQGTAIPQETQYF. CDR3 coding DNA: TGTGCCAGCAGTCCACAGGGGACAGCAATACCCCAAGAGACCCAGTACTTC.

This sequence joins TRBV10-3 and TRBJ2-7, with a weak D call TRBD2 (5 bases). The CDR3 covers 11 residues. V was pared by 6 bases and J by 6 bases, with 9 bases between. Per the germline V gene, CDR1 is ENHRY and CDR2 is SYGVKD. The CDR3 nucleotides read TGTGCCATCAGGGCTAGCAGCGAGCAGTACTTC. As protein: CAIRASSEQYF.

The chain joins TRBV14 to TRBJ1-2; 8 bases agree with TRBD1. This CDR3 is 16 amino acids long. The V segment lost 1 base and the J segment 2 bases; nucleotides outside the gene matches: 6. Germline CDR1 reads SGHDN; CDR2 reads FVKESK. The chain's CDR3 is CASSQGQGYGNYGYTF. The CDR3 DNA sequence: TGTGCCAGCAGCCAAGGACAGGGGTATGGCAACTATGGCTACACCTTC. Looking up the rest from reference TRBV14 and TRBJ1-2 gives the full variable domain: EAGVTQFPSHSVIEKGQTVTLRCDPISGHDNLYWYRRVMGKEIKFLLHFVKESKQDESGMPNNRFLAERTGGTYSTLKVQPAELEDSGVYFCASSQGQGYGNYGYTFGSGTRLTVV.

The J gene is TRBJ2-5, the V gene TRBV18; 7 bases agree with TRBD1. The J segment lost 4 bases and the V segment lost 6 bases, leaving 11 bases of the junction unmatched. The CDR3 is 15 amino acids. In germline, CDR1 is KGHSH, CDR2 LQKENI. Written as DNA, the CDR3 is TGTGCCAGCTCCCCTATTGGTAACAGGGGAGAGACCCAGTACTTC. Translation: CASSPIGNRGETQYF. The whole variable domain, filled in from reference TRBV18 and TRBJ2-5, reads NAGVMQNPRHLVRRRGQEARLRCSPMKGHSHVYWYRQLPEEGLKFMVYLQKENIIDESGMPKERFSAEFPKEGPSILRIQQVVRGDSAAYFCASSPIGNRGETQYFGPGTRLLVL.

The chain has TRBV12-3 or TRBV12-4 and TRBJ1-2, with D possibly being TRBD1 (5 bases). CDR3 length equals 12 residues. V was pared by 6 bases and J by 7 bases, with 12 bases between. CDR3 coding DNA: TGTGCCAGCAGCCCTCGGGGGGTTGGCTACACCTTC. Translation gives CASSPRGVGYTF.

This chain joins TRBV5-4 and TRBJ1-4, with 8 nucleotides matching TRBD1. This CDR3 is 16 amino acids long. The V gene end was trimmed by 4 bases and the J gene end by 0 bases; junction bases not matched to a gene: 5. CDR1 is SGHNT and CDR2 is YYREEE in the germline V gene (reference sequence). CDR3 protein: CASSPTGDATNEKLFF. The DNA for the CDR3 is TGTGCCAGCAGCCCGACAGGGGACGCAACTAATGAAAAACTGTTTTTT. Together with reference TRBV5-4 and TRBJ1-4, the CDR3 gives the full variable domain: ETGVTQSPTHLIKTRGQQVTLRCSSQSGHNTVSWYQQALGQGPQFIFQYYREEENGRGNFPPRFSGLQFPNYSSELNVNALELDDSALYLCASSPTGDATNEKLFFGSGTQLSVL.

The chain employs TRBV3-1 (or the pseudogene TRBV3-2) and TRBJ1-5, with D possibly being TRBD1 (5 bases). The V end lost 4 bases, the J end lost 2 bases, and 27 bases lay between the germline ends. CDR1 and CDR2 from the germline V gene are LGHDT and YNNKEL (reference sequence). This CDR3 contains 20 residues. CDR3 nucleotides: TGTGCCAGCAGCCCAGGGTTGGCAGAGGTGGGTTCGCGCGGCAATCAGCCCCAGCATTTT. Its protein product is CASSPGLAEVGSRGNQPQHF.

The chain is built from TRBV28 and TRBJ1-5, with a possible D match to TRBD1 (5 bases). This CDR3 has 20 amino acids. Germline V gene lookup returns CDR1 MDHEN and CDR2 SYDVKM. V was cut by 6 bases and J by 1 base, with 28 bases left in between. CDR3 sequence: CASSPLDSTLMGGSNQPQHF. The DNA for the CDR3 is TGTGCCAGCAGCCCTCTAGACAGCACCCTGATGGGTGGGAGCAATCAGCCCCAGCATTTT.

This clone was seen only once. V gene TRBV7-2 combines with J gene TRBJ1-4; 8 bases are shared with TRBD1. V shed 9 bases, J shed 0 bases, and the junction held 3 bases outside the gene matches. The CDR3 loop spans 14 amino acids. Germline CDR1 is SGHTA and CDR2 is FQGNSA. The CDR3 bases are TGTGCCAGTAAGGGACAGGCAACTAATGAAAAACTGTTTTTT. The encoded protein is CASKGQATNEKLFF.

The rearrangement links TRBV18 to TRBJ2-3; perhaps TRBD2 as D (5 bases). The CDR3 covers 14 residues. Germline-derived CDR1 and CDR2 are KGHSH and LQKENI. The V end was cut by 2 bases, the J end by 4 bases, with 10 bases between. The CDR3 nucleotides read TGTGCCAGCTCACCATCGGGGTTGTCAGATACGCAGTATTTT. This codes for CASSPSGLSDTQYF.

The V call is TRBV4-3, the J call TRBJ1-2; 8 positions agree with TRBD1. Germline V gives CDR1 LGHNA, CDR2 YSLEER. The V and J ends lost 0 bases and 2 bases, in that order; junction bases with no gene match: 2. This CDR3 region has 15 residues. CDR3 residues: CASSQDRGQNYGYTF. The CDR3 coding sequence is TGCGCCAGCAGCCAAGACAGGGGGCAAAACTATGGCTACACCTTC.

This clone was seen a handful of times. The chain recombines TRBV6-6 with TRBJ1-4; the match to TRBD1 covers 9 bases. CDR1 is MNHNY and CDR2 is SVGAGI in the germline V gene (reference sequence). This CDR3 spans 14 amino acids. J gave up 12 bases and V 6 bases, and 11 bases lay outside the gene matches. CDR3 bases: TGTGCCAGCAGCTTGGGACAGGGTAGAAGGGAACTGTTTTTT. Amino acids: CASSLGQGRRELFF.

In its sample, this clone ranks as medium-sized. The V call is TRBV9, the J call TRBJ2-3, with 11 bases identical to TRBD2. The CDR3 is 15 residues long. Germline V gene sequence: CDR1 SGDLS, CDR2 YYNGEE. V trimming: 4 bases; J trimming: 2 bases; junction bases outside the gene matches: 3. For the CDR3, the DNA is TGTGCCAGCAGCCTGGGACTAGCGGCCACAGATACGCAGTATTTT. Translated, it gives CASSLGLAATDTQYF.

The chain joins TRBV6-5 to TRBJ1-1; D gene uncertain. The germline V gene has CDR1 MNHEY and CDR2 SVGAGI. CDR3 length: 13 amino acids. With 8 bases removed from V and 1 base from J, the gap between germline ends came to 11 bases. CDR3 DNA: TGTGCCAGCGGAGGTGGCCGGAACACTGAAGCTTTCTTT. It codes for CASGGGRNTEAFF.

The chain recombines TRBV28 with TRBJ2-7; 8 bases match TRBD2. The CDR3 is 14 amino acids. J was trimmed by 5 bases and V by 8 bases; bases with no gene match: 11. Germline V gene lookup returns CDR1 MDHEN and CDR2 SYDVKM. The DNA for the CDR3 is TGTGCCAGCCATCTTCCGGGGGGGTTCAACGAGCAGTACTTC. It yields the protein CASHLPGGFNEQYF.

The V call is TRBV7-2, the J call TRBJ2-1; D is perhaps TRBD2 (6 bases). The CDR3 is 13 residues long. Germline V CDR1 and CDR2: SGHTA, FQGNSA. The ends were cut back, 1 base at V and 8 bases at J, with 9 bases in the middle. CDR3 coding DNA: TGTGCCAGCAGCTTAGGTCTAGCGTATGAGCAGTTCTTC. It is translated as CASSLGLAYEQFF.

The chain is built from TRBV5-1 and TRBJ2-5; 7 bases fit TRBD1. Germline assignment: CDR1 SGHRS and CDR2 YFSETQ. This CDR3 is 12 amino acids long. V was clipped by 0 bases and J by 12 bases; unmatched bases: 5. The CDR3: CASSLELGQKYF. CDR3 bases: TGCGCCAGCAGCTTGGAGCTGGGACAGAAGTACTTC.

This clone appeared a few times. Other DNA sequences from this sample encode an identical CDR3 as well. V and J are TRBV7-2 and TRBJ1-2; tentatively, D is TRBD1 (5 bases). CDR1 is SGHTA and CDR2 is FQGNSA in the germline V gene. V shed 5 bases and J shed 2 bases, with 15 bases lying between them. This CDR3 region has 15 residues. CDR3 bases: TGTGCCAGCAGCCTCGGCGGGGGAATAAACTATGGCTACACCTTC. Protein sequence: CASSLGGGINYGYTF.

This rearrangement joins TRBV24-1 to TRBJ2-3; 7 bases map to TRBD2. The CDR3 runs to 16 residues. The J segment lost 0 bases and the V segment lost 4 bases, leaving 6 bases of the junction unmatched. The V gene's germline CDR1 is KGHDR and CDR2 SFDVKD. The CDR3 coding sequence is TGTGCCACCAGTGACTTCCGGCGGGAGAGCACAGATACGCAGTATTTT. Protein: CATSDFRRESTDTQYF.

CDR3 sequence (DNA): TGCGCCAGCAGCACGGACAGGTTGTACAATGAGCAGTTCTTC. Encoded protein: CASSTDRLYNEQFF. V gene TRBV5-1 combines with J gene TRBJ2-1, with TRBD1 matching 7 bases. CDR1 SGHRS and CDR2 YFSETQ come from the germline V gene. The ends lost 4 bases at V and 4 bases at J; junction bases unmatched: 5. The CDR3 consists of 14 residues.

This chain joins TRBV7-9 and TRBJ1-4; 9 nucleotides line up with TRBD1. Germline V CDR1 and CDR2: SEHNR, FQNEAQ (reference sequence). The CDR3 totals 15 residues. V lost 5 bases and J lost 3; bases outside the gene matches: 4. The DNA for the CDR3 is TGTGCCAGCAGCGGGACAGGGCTGGCTAATGAAAAACTGTTTTTT. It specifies CASSGTGLANEKLFF.